This TCR beta chain was found in a study of cytomegalovirus exposure and HLA in healthy donors. The junction had 6 bases not matched to a gene; V was cut back by 3 bases and J by 1 base. Germline V gives CDR1 MNHEY, CDR2 SMNVEV (reference sequence). The CDR3 is 17 residues long. The PCR employed 60 Vbeta primers together with 13 Jbeta primers. Clones were read by immunoSEQ multiplex PCR, and TCRdb kept only the in-frame ones, dropping some. With 150,000 to 200,000 clones in the sample, the ten largest clones hold around 6%. This sequence was found in a man aged 25-45 years in good health and CMV-seronegative. V usage is TRBV27 and J usage is TRBJ2-2; 9 bases agree with TRBD2. The material sequenced was PBMCs. The CDR3 coding sequence is TGTGCCAGCAGTTTGCCCCGACTAGCGGAGAACACCGGGGAGCTGTTTTTT. Its protein product is CASSLPRLAENTGELFF.